This T cell receptor beta chain was retrieved from a study of T-cell reconstitution after alpha-beta-depleted transplantation in children. The study, taken as a whole, reports: Newly produced T cells mostly accounted for T-cell counts and diversity one year post-transplant. Several hundred expanded graft clones reportedly supplied alpha-beta T cells about two months after transplant.

It was with unique molecular identifiers that the TCRbeta library was prepared. One entry per CDR3 protein results from TCRdb running MiXCR on the PCR reads. Of some 550,000 distinct CDR3 sequences in the sample, more than 20% are singletons; the top ten hold roughly 13%. This CDR3 comprises 14 residues. CDR1 LGHDT and CDR2 YNNKEL come from the germline V gene (reference sequence). Turning to this clonotype: Its specificity is not known. One junction end disagrees with the germline gene, perhaps due to a read error.

The genes are TRBV3-1 and TRBJ1-2; D unclear. The sequencing here drew on PBMCs, mostly from graft donor cells, taken 360 days after TCRalphabeta/CD19-depleted stem cell transplant. The sequence came from a boy in the first two years of life who had a stem cell transplant for acute myeloid leukemia, so the T cells may come from the graft donor. This chain's CDR3 is CASSQDKGNSGYTF. For the CDR3, the DNA is TGTGCCAGCAGCCAAGATAAAGGGAACTCTGGCTACACCTTC.